Shown below are 23 T cell receptor beta chains from a single sample sequenced in a study of T cell clones after liver transplantation (dated by TCRdb to between 2018 and 2021). Libraries were made using the immunoSEQ multiplex PCR assay. Entries here come from immuneACCESS through TCRdb and include only in-frame sequences with V and J called. Some clones fail to appear in such tables; in the studies checked, an unresolved V gene covers under half of the shortfall, and the cause of the remainder is unknown. Within this sample are some 80,000 clones, with less than 90% of them counted one time only. Less than 2.5% of the sample rests with the top ten. The input for sequencing was CD4+ T cells from blood, taken roughly 50 months after liver transplant. Every receptor here comes from a human patient who received a liver transplant. Some T cells may derive from the graft donor when a transplant has been performed.

In nucleotides, the CDR3 is TGCGCCAGCAGCCAAGATCTAAGGAGCGGCCAAGAGACCCAGTACTTC. This gives the protein CASSQDLRSGQETQYF. The gene calls are TRBV4-1 and TRBJ2-5; tentative D call: TRBD2 (5 bases). V was cut by 0 bases and J by 1 base, with 12 bases left in between. CDR1 and CDR2 from the germline V gene are MGHRA and YSYEKL. This CDR3 region has 16 residues.

The V call is TRBV6-5, the J call TRBJ2-5; tentatively, D is TRBD1 (6 bases). This CDR3 is built from 15 residues. V was shortened by 5 bases and J by 7 bases, with 20 bases between the two germline ends. Looked up from germline, CDR1 is MNHEY and CDR2 is SVGAGI. The CDR3 protein is CASSPGHHFPGTQYF. The CDR3 DNA reads TGTGCCAGCAGTCCGGGACACCACTTCCCAGGGACCCAGTACTTC.

The count of this clone is one. The chain recombines TRBV5-1 with TRBJ2-7; D is undetermined. CDR1 SGHRS and CDR2 YFSETQ come from the germline V gene. The CDR3 has 14 residues. The germline V and J ends were trimmed by 4 bases and 7 bases, with 18 bases remaining between them. CDR3 in amino acids: CASSPVVPRVEQYF. The DNA of the CDR3 is TGCGCCAGCAGCCCGGTAGTCCCCCGTGTGGAGCAGTACTTC.

This sequence joins TRBV23-1 and TRBJ2-7, with 8 bases fitting TRBD1. TRBV23-1 is an ORF, and what it does is uncertain. The CDR3 has 16 amino acids. V shed 4 bases and J 5 bases; nucleotides not matched to a gene: 13. The CDR3 region is CASSPLTGTGADEQYF. The DNA of the CDR3 is TGCGCCAGCAGTCCCCTGACCGGGACAGGAGCTGACGAGCAGTACTTC.

This rearrangement joins TRBV11-1 to TRBJ1-1, with D perhaps TRBD1 (6 bases). This CDR3 is 12 amino acids long. Looked up from germline, CDR1 is SGHAT and CDR2 is FQDESV (reference sequence). V was shortened by 2 bases and J by 7 bases, with 8 bases between the two germline ends. The CDR3 DNA sequence: TGTGCCAGCAGCTTAACAGGGCTTGAAGCTTTCTTT. The encoded protein is CASSLTGLEAFF.

The V gene is TRBV4-1, the J gene TRBJ1-5; TRBD1 matches at 8 bases. Germline loops: CDR1 MGHRA, CDR2 YSYEKL. This CDR3 is 18 amino acids long. V was pared by 0 bases and J by 0 bases, with 7 bases of the junction left unmatched. In nucleotides, the CDR3 is TGCGCCAGCAGCCAAGATACAGGGGGAGTCTATAGCAATCAGCCCCAGCATTTT. Translation gives CASSQDTGGVYSNQPQHF.

The chain combines TRBV18 with TRBJ2-7; 8 positions agree with TRBD1. Germline trimming cut 3 bases from V and 6 bases from J; bases unmatched to any gene: 10. CDR1 and CDR2 (germline): KGHSH, LQKENI. The CDR3 runs to 15 residues. CDR3 sequence (DNA): TGTGCCAGCTCACCGACAACCGGGACAGGAGGCGAGCAGTACTTC. Protein sequence: CASSPTTGTGGEQYF.

V usage is TRBV6-1 and J usage is TRBJ2-7; 7 bases match TRBD2. V shed 7 bases and J 8 bases; nucleotides not matched to a gene: 8. CDR1 is MNHNS, CDR2 SASEGT, per germline. The length of the CDR3 is 12 residues. The CDR3 reads CASTVGEGKQYF. CDR3 coding DNA: TGTGCCAGCACCGTCGGGGAGGGGAAGCAGTACTTC.

The chain recombines TRBV7-2 with TRBJ2-7; D not resolved. The V gene's germline CDR1 is SGHTA and CDR2 FQGNSA. Trimming cost V 5 bases and J 6 bases, with 11 bases left between them. The CDR3 is made up of 12 amino acids. The CDR3 DNA reads TGTGCCAGCAGCAGAGACTCTGCCGAGCAGTACTTC. Amino acid sequence: CASSRDSAEQYF.

The chain uses TRBV4-2 and TRBJ2-2; 8 nucleotides align to TRBD1. Trimming removed 0 bases from V and 5 bases from J; junction bases left unmatched: 8. The CDR3 contains 17 residues. Germline V gene lookup returns CDR1 LGHNA and CDR2 YNFKEQ. For the CDR3, the DNA is TGTGCCAGCAGCCAAGATTTGGGCAGGGGGCAAACCGGGGAGCTGTTTTTT. Protein product: CASSQDLGRGQTGELFF.

This clone was counted between two and nine times. The chain employs TRBV11-3 and TRBJ2-5; D unresolved. From germline, CDR1 is SGHNT and CDR2 YENEEA. The CDR3 is made up of 13 amino acids. V was cut by 2 bases and J by 7 bases, with 11 bases left in between. CDR3 DNA: TGTGCCAGCAGCTTACCGGGCAGCTCGACCCAGTACTTC. Its translation: CASSLPGSSTQYF.

J is TRBJ2-5 and V is TRBV27; TRBD2 matches at 12 bases. Losses at the gene ends were 5 bases for V and 4 bases for J; bases not matched to a gene: 17. Germline assignment: CDR1 MNHEY and CDR2 SMNVEV (reference sequence). The CDR3 contains 19 residues. The CDR3 sequence: CASSPQPIGLAGGGETQYF. CDR3 DNA sequence: TGTGCCAGCAGTCCGCAACCTATTGGGCTAGCGGGAGGGGGAGAGACCCAGTACTTC.

Here the CDR3 DNA reads TGTGCCAGCAGCCCCGCGGCGGGACGGAATCCCTACGAGCAGTACTTC. Translation gives CASSPAAGRNPYEQYF. The chain is built from TRBV7-2 and TRBJ2-7, with D possibly being TRBD2 (6 bases). The CDR3 consists of 16 residues. Per the germline V gene, CDR1 is SGHTA and CDR2 is FQGNSA. V dropped 5 bases and J dropped 2 bases, with 19 bases sitting between them. The whole variable domain, remainder taken from reference TRBV7-2 and TRBJ2-7, is GAGVSQSPSNKVTEKGKDVELRCDPISGHTALYWYRQSLGQGLEFLIYFQGNSAPDKSGLPSDRFSAERTGGSVSTLTIQRTQQEDSAVYLCASSPAAGRNPYEQYFGPGTRLTVT.

This clone was recorded once. The V gene is TRBV2, the J gene TRBJ2-3; D unresolved. This CDR3 has 14 amino acids. The germline V gene has CDR1 SNHLY and CDR2 FYNNEI. V lost 8 bases to trimming and J lost 5 bases, with 17 bases between them. CDR3 sequence: CASVDGARRDTQYF. The CDR3 DNA reads TGTGCCAGCGTGGATGGAGCGAGGCGAGATACGCAGTATTTT.

This rearrangement joins TRBV6-1 to TRBJ1-1; D is perhaps TRBD1 (5 bases). V dropped 8 bases and J dropped 4 bases, with 17 bases sitting between them. Germline CDR1 is MNHNS and CDR2 is SASEGT. CDR3 length: 14 residues. Here the CDR3 reads CASLEPGISTEAFF. The CDR3 nucleotides are TGTGCCAGCCTCGAACCAGGGATTAGCACTGAAGCTTTCTTT.

About this clone: A read error may account for a junction end that differs from germline. This chain joins TRBV5-1 and TRBJ1-2; possibly TRBD1 for D (6 bases). CDR1 is SGHRS, CDR2 YFSETQ, per germline. The CDR3 contains 15 residues. CDR3 sequence: CASSLVGRGIYGYTF. The CDR3 region has the DNA TGTGCCAGCAGCTTGGTGGGCAGGGGTATCTATGGCTACACCTTC.

The chain employs TRBV7-1 and TRBJ1-1; 9 positions agree with TRBD1. TRBV7-1 is filed as an ORF, its function uncertain. Trimming at V came to 7 bases and at J to 6 bases, leaving 9 bases not matched to a gene. CDR3 length equals 14 residues. The CDR3 reads CASTGTGRSAEAFF. The CDR3 DNA reads as TGTGCCAGCACCGGGACAGGGCGTTCGGCTGAAGCTTTCTTT.

This clone has more than one count but fewer than ten. V and J are TRBV5-1 and TRBJ2-7; 10 bases match TRBD2. Per the germline V gene, CDR1 is SGHRS and CDR2 is YFSETQ. The CDR3 consists of 15 residues. The trim removed 1 base at V and 0 bases at J, leaving 1 base unmatched. The CDR3 bases are TGCGCCAGCAGCTTGTTAGCGGGAGGCTCCTACGAGCAGTACTTC. Its translation: CASSLLAGGSYEQYF.

The chain has TRBV15 and TRBJ2-7, with 9 bases lining up with TRBD1. The germline CDR1 and CDR2 sequences are LNHNV and YYDKDF (reference sequence). Unmatched junction bases numbered 5, after V lost 5 bases and J lost 3 bases. The CDR3 contains 14 residues. CDR3 coding DNA: TGTGCCACCAGCGGCCGGGACAGGGTCTACGAGCAGTACTTC. Translated: CATSGRDRVYEQYF.

The chain employs TRBV7-2 and TRBJ2-3; TRBD1 aligns across 7 bases. CDR1 is SGHTA, CDR2 FQGNSA, per germline. The CDR3 spans 15 residues. Trimming at V came to 1 base and at J to 2 bases, leaving 3 bases not matched to a gene. The CDR3 DNA sequence: TGTGCCAGCAGCTTAGGGGGACAGTACACAGATACGCAGTATTTT. It specifies CASSLGGQYTDTQYF.

This clone is categorized as medium-sized. DNA of the CDR3: TGTGCCATCAGAGATCGGACTAGCGGGGGCCCAGAGACCCAGTACTTC. It yields the protein CAIRDRTSGGPETQYF. The chain has TRBV10-3 and TRBJ2-5; 13 nucleotides agree with TRBD2. Germline V gene sequence: CDR1 ENHRY, CDR2 SYGVKD. Trimming took 6 bases from V and 4 from J; bases not matched to a gene: 8. This CDR3 comprises 16 residues.

The chain is built from TRBV7-2 and TRBJ2-3, with 10 bases lining up with TRBD2. V lost 0 bases to trimming and J lost 5 bases; unmatched junction nucleotides: 8. CDR3 length: 17 residues. Germline assignment: CDR1 SGHTA and CDR2 FQGNSA. The CDR3 protein is CASSLAFSGRSGDTQYF. The CDR3 coding sequence is TGTGCCAGCAGCTTAGCCTTTAGCGGGAGGTCGGGAGATACGCAGTATTTT.

The chain joins TRBV5-1 to TRBJ1-2; D remains unclear. Trimming removed 0 bases from V and 7 bases from J, with 7 bases in between. The CDR3 spans 12 residues. Looked up from germline, CDR1 is SGHRS and CDR2 is YFSETQ. This CDR3 is CASSLERIGYTF. As DNA, the CDR3 is TGCGCCAGCAGCTTGGAACGGATTGGCTACACCTTC. Full variable domain (missing parts from reference TRBV5-1 and TRBJ1-2): KAGVTQTPRYLIKTRGQQVTLSCSPISGHRSVSWYQQTPGQGLQFLFEYFSETQRNKGNFPGRFSGRQFSNSRSEMNVSTLELGDSALYLCASSLERIGYTFGSGTRLTVV.